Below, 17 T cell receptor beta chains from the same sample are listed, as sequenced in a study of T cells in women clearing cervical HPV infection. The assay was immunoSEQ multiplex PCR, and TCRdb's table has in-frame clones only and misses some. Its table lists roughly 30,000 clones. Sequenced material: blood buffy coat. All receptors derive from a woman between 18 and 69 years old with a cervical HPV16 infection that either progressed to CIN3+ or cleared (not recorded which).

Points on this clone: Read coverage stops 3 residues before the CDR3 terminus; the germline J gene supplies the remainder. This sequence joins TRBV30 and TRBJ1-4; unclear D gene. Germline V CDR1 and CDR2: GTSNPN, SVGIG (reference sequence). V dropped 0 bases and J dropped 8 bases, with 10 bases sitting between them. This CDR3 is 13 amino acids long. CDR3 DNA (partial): TGTGCCTGGAGTGTACCCGGCGGCGAAAAA. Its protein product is CAWSVPGGEK. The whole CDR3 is CAWSVPGGEKLFF.

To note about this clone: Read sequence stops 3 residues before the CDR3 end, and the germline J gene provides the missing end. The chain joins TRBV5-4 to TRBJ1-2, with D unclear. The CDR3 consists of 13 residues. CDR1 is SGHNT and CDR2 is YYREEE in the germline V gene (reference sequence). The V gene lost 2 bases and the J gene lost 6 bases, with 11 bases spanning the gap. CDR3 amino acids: CASSFVTQDGYTF. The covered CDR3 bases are TGTGCCAGCAGCTTTGTGACGCAGGATGGC. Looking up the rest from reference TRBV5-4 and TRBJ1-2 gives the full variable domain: ETGVTQSPTHLIKTRGQQVTLRCSSQSGHNTVSWYQQALGQGPQFIFQYYREEENGRGNFPPRFSGLQFPNYSSELNVNALELDDSALYLCASSFVTQDGYTFGSGTRLTVV.

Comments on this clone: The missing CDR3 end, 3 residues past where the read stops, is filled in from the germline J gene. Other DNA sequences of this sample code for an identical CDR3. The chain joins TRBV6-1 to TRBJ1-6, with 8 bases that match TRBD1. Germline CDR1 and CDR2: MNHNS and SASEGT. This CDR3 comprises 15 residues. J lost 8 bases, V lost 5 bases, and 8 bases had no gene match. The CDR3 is CASSKGQGGDSPLHF. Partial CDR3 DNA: TGTGCCAGCAGTAAAGGACAGGGTGGCGATTCACCC.

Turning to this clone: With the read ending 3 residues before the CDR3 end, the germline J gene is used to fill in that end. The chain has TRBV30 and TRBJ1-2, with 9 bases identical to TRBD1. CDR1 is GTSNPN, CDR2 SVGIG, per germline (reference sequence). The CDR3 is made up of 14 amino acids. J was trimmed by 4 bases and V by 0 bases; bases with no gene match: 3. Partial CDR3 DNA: TGTGCCTGGAGTGTACAGGGGGCTAGCTATGGC. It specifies CAWSVQGASYG. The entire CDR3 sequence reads CAWSVQGASYGYTF.

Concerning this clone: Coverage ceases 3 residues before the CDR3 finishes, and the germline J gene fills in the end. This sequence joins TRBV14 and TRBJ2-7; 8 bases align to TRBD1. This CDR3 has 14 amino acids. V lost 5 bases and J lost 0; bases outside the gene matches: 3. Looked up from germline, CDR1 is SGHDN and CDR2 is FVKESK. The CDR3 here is CASSWTGSSYEQYF. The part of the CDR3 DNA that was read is TGTGCCAGCAGCTGGACAGGGAGCTCCTACGAG. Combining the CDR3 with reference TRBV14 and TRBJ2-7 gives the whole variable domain EAGVTQFPSHSVIEKGQTVTLRCDPISGHDNLYWYRRVMGKEIKFLLHFVKESKQDESGMPNNRFLAERTGGTYSTLKVQPAELEDSGVYFCASSWTGSSYEQYFGPGTRLTVT.

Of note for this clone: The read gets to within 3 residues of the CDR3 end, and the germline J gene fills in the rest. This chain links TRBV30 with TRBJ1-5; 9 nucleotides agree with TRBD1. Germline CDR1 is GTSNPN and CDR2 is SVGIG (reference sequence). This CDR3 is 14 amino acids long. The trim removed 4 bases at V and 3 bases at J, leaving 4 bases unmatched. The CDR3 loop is CAWTRTGDNQPQHF. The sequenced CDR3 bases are TGTGCCTGGACCCGGACAGGGGACAATCAGCCC. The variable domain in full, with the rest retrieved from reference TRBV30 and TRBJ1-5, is SQTIHQWPATLVQPVGSPLSLECTVEGTSNPNLYWYRQAAGRGLQLLFYSVGIGQISSEVPQNLSASRPQDRQFILSSKKLLLSDSGFYLCAWTRTGDNQPQHFGDGTRLSIL.

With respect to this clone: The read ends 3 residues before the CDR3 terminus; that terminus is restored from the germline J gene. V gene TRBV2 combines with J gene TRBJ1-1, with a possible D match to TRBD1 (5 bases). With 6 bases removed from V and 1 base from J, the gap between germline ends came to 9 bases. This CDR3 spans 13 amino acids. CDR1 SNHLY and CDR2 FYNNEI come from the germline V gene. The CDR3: CASRGRRNTEAFF. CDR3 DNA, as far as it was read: TGTGCCAGCAGGGGGCGAAGGAACACTGAA.

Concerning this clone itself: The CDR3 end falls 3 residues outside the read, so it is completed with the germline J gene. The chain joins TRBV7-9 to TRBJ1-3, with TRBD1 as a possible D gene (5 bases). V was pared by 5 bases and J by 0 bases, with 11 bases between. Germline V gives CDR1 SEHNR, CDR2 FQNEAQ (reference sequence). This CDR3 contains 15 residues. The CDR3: CASSPDSISGNTIYF. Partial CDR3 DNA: TGTGCCAGCAGCCCTGACAGTATCTCTGGAAACACC.

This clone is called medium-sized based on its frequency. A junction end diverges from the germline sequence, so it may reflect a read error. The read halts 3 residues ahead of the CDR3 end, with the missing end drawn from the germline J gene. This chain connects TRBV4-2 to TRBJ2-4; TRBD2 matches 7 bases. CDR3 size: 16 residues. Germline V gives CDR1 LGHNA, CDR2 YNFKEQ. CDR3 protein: CASSQEIGQGGDIQYF. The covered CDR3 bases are TGCGCCAGCAGCCAAGAAATAGGCCAGGGAGGGGACATT.

CDR3 DNA, as far as it was read: TGTGCCAGCAGCTTGGGGGGGCAGGACGATTCACCC. Translated: CASSLGGQDDSP. The full CDR3 protein reads CASSLGGQDDSPLHF. The chain is built from TRBV13 and TRBJ1-6; weak D call: TRBD1 (6 bases). With the read ending 3 residues before the CDR3 end, the germline J gene is used to fill in that end. Per germline, CDR1 PRHDT and CDR2 FYEKMQ (reference sequence). Trimming cost V 3 bases and J 8 bases, with 14 bases left between them. The CDR3 contains 15 residues.

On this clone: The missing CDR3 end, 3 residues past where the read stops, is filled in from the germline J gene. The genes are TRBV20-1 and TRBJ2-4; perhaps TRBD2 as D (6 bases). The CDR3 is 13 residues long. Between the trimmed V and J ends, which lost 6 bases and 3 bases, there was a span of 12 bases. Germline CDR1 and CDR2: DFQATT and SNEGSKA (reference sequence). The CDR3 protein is CSAGEAGKNIQYF. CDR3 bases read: TGCAGTGCAGGGGAAGCGGGCAAAAACATT.

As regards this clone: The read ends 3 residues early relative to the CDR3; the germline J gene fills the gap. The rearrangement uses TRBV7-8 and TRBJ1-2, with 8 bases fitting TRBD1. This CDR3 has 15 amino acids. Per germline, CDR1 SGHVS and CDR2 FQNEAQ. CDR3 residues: CASSSRQGPTDTYTF. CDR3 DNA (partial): TGTGCCAGCAGCTCCCGACAGGGGCCCACAGATACC.

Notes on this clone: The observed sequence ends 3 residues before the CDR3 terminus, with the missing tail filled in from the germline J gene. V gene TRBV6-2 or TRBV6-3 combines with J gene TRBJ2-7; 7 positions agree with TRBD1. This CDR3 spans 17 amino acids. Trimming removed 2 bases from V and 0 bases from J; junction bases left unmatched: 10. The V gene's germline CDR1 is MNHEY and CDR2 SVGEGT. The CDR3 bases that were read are TGTGCCAGCAGTTACCCCCTTGAGGGGGCCCCCTCCTACGAG. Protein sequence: CASSYPLEGAPSYE. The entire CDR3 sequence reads CASSYPLEGAPSYEQYF.

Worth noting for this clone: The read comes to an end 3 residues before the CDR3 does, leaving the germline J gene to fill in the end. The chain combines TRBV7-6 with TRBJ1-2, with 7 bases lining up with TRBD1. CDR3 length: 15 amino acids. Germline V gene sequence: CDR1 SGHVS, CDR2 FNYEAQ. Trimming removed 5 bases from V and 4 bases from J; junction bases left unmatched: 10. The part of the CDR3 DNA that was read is TGTGCCAGCAGCGACGGCACAGGGGAGGCCTATGGC. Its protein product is CASSDGTGEAYG. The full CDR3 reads CASSDGTGEAYGYTF. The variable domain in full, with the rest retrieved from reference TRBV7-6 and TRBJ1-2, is GAGVSQSPRYKVTKRGQDVALRCDPISGHVSLYWYRQALGQGPEFLTYFNYEAQQDKSGLPNDRFSAERPEGSISTLTIQRTEQRDSAMYRCASSDGTGEAYGYTFGSGTRLTVV.

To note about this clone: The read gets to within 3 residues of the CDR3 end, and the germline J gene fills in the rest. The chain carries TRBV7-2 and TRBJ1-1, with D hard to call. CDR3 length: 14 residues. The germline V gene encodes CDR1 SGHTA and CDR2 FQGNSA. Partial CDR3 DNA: TGTGCCGTGTCGGCTGCTGAAGGCACAGATACG. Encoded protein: CAVSAAEGTDT. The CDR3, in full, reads CAVSAAEGTDTAFF.

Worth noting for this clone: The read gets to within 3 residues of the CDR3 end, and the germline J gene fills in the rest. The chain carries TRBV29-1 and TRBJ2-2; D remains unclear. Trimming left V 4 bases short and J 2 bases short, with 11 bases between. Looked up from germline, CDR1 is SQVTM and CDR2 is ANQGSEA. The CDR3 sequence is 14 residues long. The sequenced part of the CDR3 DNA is TGCAGCGTTGGAACAGCTCGAAACACCGGGGAG. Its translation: CSVGTARNTGE. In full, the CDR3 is CSVGTARNTGELFF.

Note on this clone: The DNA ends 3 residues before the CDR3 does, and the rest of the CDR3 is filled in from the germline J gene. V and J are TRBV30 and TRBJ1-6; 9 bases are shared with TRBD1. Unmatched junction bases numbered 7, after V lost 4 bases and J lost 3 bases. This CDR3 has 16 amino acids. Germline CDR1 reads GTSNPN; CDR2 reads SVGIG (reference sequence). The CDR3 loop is CAWNRDRVNYNSPLHF. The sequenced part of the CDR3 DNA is TGTGCCTGGAATAGGGACAGGGTCAACTATAATTCACCC.